The 16 T cell receptor beta chains below were found in one sample sequenced in a study of CD8 T cells in ankylosing spondylitis. TCRdb redid the calling of the 5' RACE reads with MiXCR, one entry per CDR3 protein. The sample shows around 150,000 distinct CDR3 sequences, under 45% of them seen only once. Source material: synovial fluid, either unsorted or a sorted T cell fraction (not recorded which). These receptors all come from a male donor with ankylosing spondylitis.

V usage is TRBV20-1 and J usage is TRBJ2-6; TRBD1 might be the D (5 bases). The V gene lost 6 bases and the J gene lost 2 bases, with 14 bases spanning the gap. Germline CDR1 DFQATT, CDR2 SNEGSKA (reference sequence). This CDR3 contains 15 residues. CDR3 loop: CSAPRWGAGANVLTF. The CDR3 DNA sequence: TGCAGTGCCCCCCGGTGGGGCGCTGGGGCCAACGTCCTGACTTTC.

The chain employs TRBV24-1 and TRBJ2-1, with 7 bases that match TRBD1. Germline V lookup: CDR1 KGHDR, CDR2 SFDVKD. Trimming took 4 bases from V and 4 from J; bases not matched to a gene: 21. The CDR3 has 20 amino acids. This chain's CDR3 is CATSDPRQGYSEGGYNEQFF. The DNA for the CDR3 is TGTGCCACCAGTGACCCTCGACAGGGATACAGTGAAGGGGGTTACAATGAGCAGTTCTTC.

The chain joins TRBV28 to TRBJ1-2; D call uncertain. Germline CDR1 MDHEN, CDR2 SYDVKM. This CDR3 is built from 15 residues. Trimming cost V 3 bases and J 1 base, with 12 bases left between them. The CDR3 sequence is CASSFRRVGNYGYTF. DNA of the CDR3: TGTGCCAGCAGTTTCCGACGAGTGGGTAACTATGGCTACACCTTC.

A word on this clonotype: One junction end disagrees with the germline gene, perhaps due to a read error. This chain links TRBV6-1 with TRBJ2-1; 9 bases are shared with TRBD2. The germline CDR1 and CDR2 sequences are MNHNS and SASEGT. The CDR3 spans 19 residues. Here the CDR3 reads CAISAAREGHLEGENEQFF. CDR3 sequence (DNA): TGTGCCATCAGTGCAGCGCGGGAGGGCCATTTAGAAGGAGAGAATGAGCAGTTCTTC.

The rearrangement links TRBV27 to TRBJ2-1, with TRBD2 as a possible D gene (6 bases). The CDR3 consists of 16 residues. Looked up from germline, CDR1 is MNHEY and CDR2 is SMNVEV (reference sequence). The ends were cut back, 5 bases at V and 0 bases at J, with 14 bases in the middle. Here the CDR3 reads CASSGDFPSSYNEQFF. The DNA for the CDR3 is TGTGCCAGCAGTGGGGACTTCCCATCCTCCTACAATGAGCAGTTCTTC.

The rearrangement uses TRBV29-1 and TRBJ2-7; 8 bases fit TRBD2. The trim removed 7 bases at V and 2 bases at J, leaving 1 base unmatched. This CDR3 is 11 amino acids long. CDR1 SQVTM and CDR2 ANQGSEA come from the germline V gene. The CDR3 nucleotides are TGCAGCGCCGGGGGGGCCTACGAGCAGTACTTC. This sequence encodes CSAGGAYEQYF.

V is TRBV7-9 and J is TRBJ1-1, with D maybe TRBD1 (5 bases). V was shortened by 5 bases and J by 5 bases, with 15 bases between the two germline ends. Germline lookup yields CDR1 SEHNR and CDR2 FQNEAQ (reference sequence). The CDR3 has 14 residues. CDR3 loop: CASSRTGSWTEAFF. Written as DNA, the CDR3 is TGTGCCAGCAGCCGTACAGGCAGTTGGACTGAAGCTTTCTTT.

This clonotype was counted between two and nine times. V usage is TRBV10-3 and J usage is TRBJ2-2, with a tentative D call TRBD2 (5 bases). In germline, CDR1 is ENHRY, CDR2 SYGVKD. V was cut by 3 bases and J by 2 bases, with 10 bases left in between. This CDR3 region has 15 residues. In DNA, the CDR3 is TGTGCCATCAGTGAAATGAGGGTAAACACCGGGGAGCTGTTTTTT. Translation: CAISEMRVNTGELFF.

This chain connects TRBV12-3 or TRBV12-4 to TRBJ1-1, with 7 bases fitting TRBD1. Trimming removed 4 bases from V and 3 bases from J; junction bases left unmatched: 5. The CDR3 covers 14 residues. The CDR3 DNA follows: TGTGCCAGCAGTTCAGGGGGAGTGGACACTGAAGCTTTCTTT. Protein sequence: CASSSGGVDTEAFF.

This clonotype was recorded many times. V is TRBV7-9 and J is TRBJ2-7; D not certain. Trimming left V 7 bases short and J 6 bases short, with 16 bases between. Germline assignment: CDR1 SEHNR and CDR2 FQNEAQ (reference sequence). The CDR3 length is 13 residues. The CDR3 nucleotides read TGTGCCAGCACTGCGGATGTTTCGGGCGAGCAGTACTTC. Translating it yields CASTADVSGEQYF.

This clonotype was found a few times. J is TRBJ1-2 and V is TRBV12-3 or TRBV12-4; the D gene is possibly TRBD1 (6 bases). The CDR3 covers 14 residues. V was clipped by 7 bases and J by 4 bases, with 16 bases between them. The CDR3 protein is CASTFRTVGYGYTF. The CDR3 coding sequence is TGTGCCAGCACCTTCAGGACAGTTGGCTATGGCTACACCTTC.

The V gene is TRBV11-1, the J gene TRBJ2-1, with 7 bases aligning to TRBD1. Germline-derived CDR1 and CDR2 are SGHAT and FQDESV (reference sequence). The V gene end was trimmed by 4 bases and the J gene end by 0 bases; junction bases not matched to a gene: 3. The CDR3 totals 15 residues. CDR3 loop: CASSSTGFSYNEQFF. The DNA of the CDR3 is TGTGCCAGCAGCTCGACAGGGTTCTCCTACAATGAGCAGTTCTTC.

In DNA, the CDR3 is TGTGCCAGCAGTTACACGTGGAGAACACCGAATTCACCCCTCCACTTT. Translating gives CASSYTWRTPNSPLHF. The chain carries TRBV6-2 or TRBV6-3 and TRBJ1-6, with D unclear. The germline CDR1 and CDR2 sequences are MNHEY and SVGEGT. The CDR3 is made up of 16 amino acids. Trimming stripped 2 bases from V and 7 bases from J, with 15 bases between.

The sample holds a few counts of this clonotype. This chain uses TRBV10-3 with TRBJ1-1; tentatively, D is TRBD1 (5 bases). Germline V gives CDR1 ENHRY, CDR2 SYGVKD. V shed 8 bases and J shed 5 bases, with 15 bases lying between them. This CDR3 comprises 13 residues. CDR3 in amino acids: CAIFGPGKTEAFF. Written as DNA, the CDR3 is TGTGCCATCTTTGGCCCAGGGAAGACTGAAGCTTTCTTT.

The chain links TRBV5-1 to TRBJ2-2; TRBD2 agrees at 12 bases. V lost 4 bases, J lost 3 bases, and 4 bases stayed unmatched. Germline V lookup: CDR1 SGHRS, CDR2 YFSETQ. CDR3 length: 16 residues. In DNA, the CDR3 is TGCGCCAGCAGCCGGACTAGCGGGACTTACACCGGGGAGCTGTTTTTT. It is translated as CASSRTSGTYTGELFF.

The genes are TRBV10-2 and TRBJ2-7, with 8 bases identical to TRBD2. The CDR3 spans 13 residues. The J segment lost 3 bases and the V segment lost 8 bases, leaving 6 bases of the junction unmatched. The germline CDR1 and CDR2 sequences are WSHSY and SAAADI. Here the CDR3 DNA reads TGCGCCAGCGCCGGGGGGGCCTTCTACGAGCAGTACTTC. This translates into CASAGGAFYEQYF.